One and the same sample provided the 13 T cell receptor beta chains below, sequenced in a study of radiation and T cells in renal cell carcinoma (dated by TCRdb to the early 2020s). The receptor library was made with the immunoSEQ multiplex PCR assay. Entries here come from immuneACCESS through TCRdb and include only in-frame sequences with V and J called. Some clones fail to appear in such tables; in the studies checked, an unresolved V gene covers under half of the shortfall, and the cause of the remainder is unknown. This sample has roughly 100,000 clones in its table, and less than 90% of those were observed once. Of the sample, about 7.9% is held by the ten largest clones. The sample's time point label, decoded: baseline pretreatment blood. The intended sense of this specimen's treatment or condition label: 15 Gy SBRT to primary tumor, nephrectomy 4 weeks later. Sequencing was performed on blood, taken from a patient whose treatment included radiotherapy and nephrectomy. The receptors originated from a man aged 45-65 years with renal cell carcinoma.

The rearrangement uses TRBV6-6 and TRBJ2-7, with 9 positions matching TRBD1. CDR1 MNHNY and CDR2 SVGAGI come from the germline V gene (reference sequence). The CDR3 contains 15 residues. Trimming removed 0 bases from V and 2 bases from J; junction bases left unmatched: 2. As DNA, the CDR3 is TGTGCCAGCAGTTACTCCGGGACAGGGACCTACGAGCAGTACTTC. Translation: CASSYSGTGTYEQYF.

The chain employs TRBV7-2 and TRBJ1-2, with TRBD1 identical over 9 bases. V shed 1 base and J 0 bases; nucleotides not matched to a gene: 0. The CDR3 contains 15 residues. In germline, CDR1 is SGHTA, CDR2 FQGNSA. The CDR3 region is CASSLGQGANYGYTF. CDR3 bases: TGTGCCAGCAGCTTAGGACAGGGGGCTAACTATGGCTACACCTTC.

This sequence joins TRBV6-5 and TRBJ1-1; no firm D call. The V end lost 11 bases, the J end lost 7 bases, and 20 bases lay between the germline ends. Germline CDR1 MNHEY, CDR2 SVGAGI. The length of the CDR3 is 13 residues. CDR3 bases: TGTGCCGCGTTTAAGGCTAACCCCTATGAAGCTTTCTTT. It specifies CAAFKANPYEAFF.

The chain joins TRBV30 to TRBJ1-2; D remains ambiguous. Germline loops: CDR1 GTSNPN, CDR2 SVGIG (reference sequence). The CDR3 consists of 13 residues. V lost 8 bases, J lost 7 bases, and 20 bases lay in between. The CDR3 is CARSPTWDSGYTF. For the CDR3, the DNA is TGTGCCCGGTCACCTACTTGGGATAGTGGCTACACCTTC.

The J gene is TRBJ1-5, the V gene TRBV7-2; TRBD1 is a possible D gene (5 bases). V was cut by 1 base and J by 5 bases, with 15 bases left in between. The germline gives CDR1 SGHTA, CDR2 FQGNSA. This CDR3 region has 16 residues. For the CDR3, the DNA is TGTGCCAGCAGCTTAGAAAGGCAGGGAAGGTATCAGCCCCAGCATTTT. Its translation: CASSLERQGRYQPQHF.

Only one count was recorded for this clone. This chain connects TRBV6-1 to TRBJ2-2, with D possibly being TRBD2 (6 bases). V was trimmed by 6 bases and J by 8 bases, leaving 19 bases between them. The CDR3 has 15 residues. Germline V lookup: CDR1 MNHNS, CDR2 SASEGT. CDR3 DNA: TGTGCCAGCAGAATCGGGACGGCCGGAGGGGGGGAGCTGTTTTTT. It codes for CASRIGTAGGGELFF.

A single count supports this clone. This chain uses TRBV6-5 with TRBJ1-4; TRBD1 agrees at 7 bases. With V trimmed by 3 bases and J by 8 bases, 9 bases remained unmatched. The CDR3 loop spans 15 amino acids. The germline V gene encodes CDR1 MNHEY and CDR2 SVGAGI. CDR3 nucleotides: TGTGCCAGCAGTTATGGGTCAGGGGGGGACGAAAAACTGTTTTTT. Encoded protein: CASSYGSGGDEKLFF.

CDR3 DNA: TGTGCCAGCAGTTTTACCAGGGGACCTAATGAAAAACTGTTTTTT. The encoded protein is CASSFTRGPNEKLFF. The V gene is TRBV27, the J gene TRBJ1-4; perhaps TRBD1 as D (6 bases). Germline V lookup: CDR1 MNHEY, CDR2 SMNVEV (reference sequence). V lost 3 bases, J lost 3 bases, and 11 bases lay in between. The CDR3 totals 15 residues.

The chain carries TRBV7-8 and TRBJ2-1; D remains ambiguous. Germline V lookup: CDR1 SGHVS, CDR2 FQNEAQ. This CDR3 contains 13 residues. Trimming removed 6 bases from V and 2 bases from J, with 8 bases in between. The CDR3 DNA sequence: TGTGCCAGCAGAGACGGGCCCTACAATGAGCAGTTCTTC. Translation: CASRDGPYNEQFF.

The V call is TRBV5-1, the J call TRBJ2-1; TRBD2 agrees at 8 bases. CDR3 length: 16 amino acids. J gave up 1 base and V 0 bases, and 3 bases lay outside the gene matches. CDR1 and CDR2 from the germline V gene are SGHRS and YFSETQ. Here the CDR3 reads CASSLGGGGSYNEQFF. As DNA, the CDR3 is TGCGCCAGCAGCTTGGGTGGCGGGGGGTCCTACAATGAGCAGTTCTTC.

The CDR3 protein is CASSLGGGAAKNIQYF. CDR3 bases: TGTGCCAGCAGTTTGGGTGGGGGGGCTGCCAAAAACATTCAGTACTTC. The chain uses TRBV28 and TRBJ2-4; tentative D call: TRBD2 (7 bases). The CDR3 totals 16 residues. V shed 3 bases and J shed 1 base, with 13 bases lying between them. Per germline, CDR1 MDHEN and CDR2 SYDVKM.

The chain uses TRBV4-3 and TRBJ1-3, with 10 bases fitting TRBD1. V shed 3 bases and J 8 bases; nucleotides not matched to a gene: 4. The CDR3 has 14 residues. In germline, CDR1 is LGHNA, CDR2 YSLEER. The CDR3 spells CASSQGTGVDTIYF. DNA of the CDR3: TGCGCCAGCAGCCAGGGGACAGGGGTTGACACCATATATTTT.

The chain is built from TRBV6-6 and TRBJ2-1, with D possibly matching TRBD1 (5 bases). Trimming pared 4 bases from V and 4 bases from J, leaving 14 bases between. The CDR3 spans 15 residues. Germline V CDR1 and CDR2: MNHNY, SVGAGI (reference sequence). The CDR3 is CASSSSTELYNEQFF. The CDR3, as DNA: TGTGCCAGCAGTTCGTCGACAGAACTATACAATGAGCAGTTCTTC.